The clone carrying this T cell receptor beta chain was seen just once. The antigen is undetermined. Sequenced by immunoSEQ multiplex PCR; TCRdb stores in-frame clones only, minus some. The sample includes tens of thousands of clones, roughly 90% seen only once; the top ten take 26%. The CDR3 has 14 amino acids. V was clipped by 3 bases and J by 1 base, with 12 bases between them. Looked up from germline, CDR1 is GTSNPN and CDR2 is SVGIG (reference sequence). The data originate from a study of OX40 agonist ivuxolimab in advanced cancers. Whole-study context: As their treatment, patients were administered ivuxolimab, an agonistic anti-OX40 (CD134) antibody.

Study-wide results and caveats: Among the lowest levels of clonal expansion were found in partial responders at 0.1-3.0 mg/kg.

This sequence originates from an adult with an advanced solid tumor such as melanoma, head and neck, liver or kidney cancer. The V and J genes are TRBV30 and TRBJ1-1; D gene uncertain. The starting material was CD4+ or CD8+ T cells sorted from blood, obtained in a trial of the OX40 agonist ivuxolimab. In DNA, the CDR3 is TGTGCCTGGAGGTCAGATCCGGGGAACACTGAAGCTTTCTTT. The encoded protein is CAWRSDPGNTEAFF.